These T cell receptor beta chains were read from a single sample in a study. TCRdb analysed the 5' RACE reads with MiXCR anew, one entry per CDR3 protein. The table shows roughly 6,000 distinct CDR3 sequences, with roughly three fifths occurring only once. Material for sequencing was tumor-infiltrating memory CD4+ T cells sorted from the breast tumor. These receptors all come from a female donor with breast cancer. Each CDR3 is given without its conserved first and last residue.

TRBV4-1	TRBJ2-2	ASSQKQGLSGELF
TRBV20-1	TRBJ1-2	SARYRTGFGYT
TRBV20-1	TRBJ1-2	SVIKKTVYGYT
TRBV20-1	TRBJ2-1	SAEYSSSYNEQF
TRBV18	TRBJ1-1	ASSPGDTEAF
TRBV20-1	TRBJ2-7	SAGDPRGSYEQY
TRBV12-3/TRBV12-4	TRBJ1-2	ASSLYGTGGYT
TRBV2	TRBJ1-5	ASSEGSRAQPQH
TRBV20-1	TRBJ1-5	SARLQGNQPQH
TRBV7-9	TRBJ1-2	ASSTRRQGGRGYT
TRBV7-2	TRBJ1-1	ASSVGVGNTEAF
TRBV7-9	TRBJ2-2	ASRPVGNTGELF
TRBV12-3/TRBV12-4	TRBJ2-3	ASKGVAVGSDTQY
TRBV20-1	TRBJ1-1	SARTQSFEAF
TRBV20-1	TRBJ2-3	SARDPSKPDTQY
TRBV5-4	TRBJ2-1	ASSPKGQGAYNEQF
TRBV2	TRBJ1-1	ASLDAAGTGGLNTEAF
TRBV7-3	TRBJ2-1	ASSLIPSGNYNEQF
TRBV20-1	TRBJ1-4	SAPNSREDEKLF
TRBV20-1	TRBJ1-2	SAGPTGIIPTNYGYT
TRBV5-1	TRBJ2-1	ASSLVPSGNNEQF
TRBV12-3/TRBV12-4	TRBJ1-5	ASSFSFGSVNQPQH
TRBV4-2	TRBJ2-3	ASSQDRRTTDTQY
TRBV6-1	TRBJ1-1	ASIMGQGNTEAF
TRBV27	TRBJ1-1	ASSRTSRGDAEAF
TRBV5-1	TRBJ1-1	ASSFTNTREGRGTEAF
TRBV5-6	TRBJ2-5	ASSPGGGDETLY
TRBV28	TRBJ1-2	ASRGTGGAGYGYT
TRBV20-1	TRBJ2-7	SALTSGNTYEQY
TRBV20-1	TRBJ1-1	SARVTEAF
TRBV7-6	TRBJ2-7	ASSYASGTATYEQY
TRBV20-1	TRBJ2-5	SAEIQETQY
TRBV18	TRBJ2-3	ASSPRTDTQY
TRBV10-3	TRBJ2-2	ATNMGDTGELF
TRBV12-3/TRBV12-4	TRBJ1-1	ASTLTGITEAF